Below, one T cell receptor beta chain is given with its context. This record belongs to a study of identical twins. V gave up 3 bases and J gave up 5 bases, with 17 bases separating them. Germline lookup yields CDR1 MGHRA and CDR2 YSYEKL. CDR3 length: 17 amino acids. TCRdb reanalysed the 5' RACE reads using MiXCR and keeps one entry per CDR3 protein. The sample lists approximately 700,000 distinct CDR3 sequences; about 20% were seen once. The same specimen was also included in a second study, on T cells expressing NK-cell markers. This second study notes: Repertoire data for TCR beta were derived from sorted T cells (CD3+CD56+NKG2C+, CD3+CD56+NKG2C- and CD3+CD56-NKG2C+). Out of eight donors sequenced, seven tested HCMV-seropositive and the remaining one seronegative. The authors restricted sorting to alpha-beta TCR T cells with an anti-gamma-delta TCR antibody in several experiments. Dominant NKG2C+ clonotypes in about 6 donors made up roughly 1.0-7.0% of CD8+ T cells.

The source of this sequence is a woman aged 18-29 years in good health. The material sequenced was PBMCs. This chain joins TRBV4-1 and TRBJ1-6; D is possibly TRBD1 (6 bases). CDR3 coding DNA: TGCGCCAGCAGCCACACTAGACTACAGGGCGATAATTCACCCCTCCACTTT. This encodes CASSHTRLQGDNSPLHF.